This entry describes one TCR beta chain. No antigen is known for it. This specimen comes from a study of T-cell reconstitution after alpha-beta-depleted transplantation in children. Unique molecular identifiers were incorporated during preparation of the TCRbeta library. TCRdb independently ran MiXCR on the PCR reads; one entry per CDR3 protein. The table includes hundreds of thousands of distinct CDR3 sequences, over 10% detected once. Study-wide results and limits: At one year after transplant, newly produced T cells mostly accounted for T-cell counts and diversity. About two months after transplant, alpha-beta T cells reportedly came from several hundred expanded graft clones.

CDR3 length: 11 residues. Trimming shortened V by 8 bases and J by 6 bases, and 13 bases separated the two germline ends. Germline CDR1 SQVTM, CDR2 ANQGSEA. Specimen: PBMCs, mostly from graft donor cells, collected 360 days after TCRalphabeta/CD19-depleted stem cell transplant. The receptor was derived from a male patient under 18 who had a stem cell transplant for acute myeloid leukemia, so the T cells may come from the graft donor. V and J are TRBV29-1 and TRBJ1-2; tentative D call: TRBD1 (5 bases). This CDR3 is CSLGTSDGYTF. The CDR3 bases are TGCAGCCTCGGGACTTCCGATGGCTACACCTTC. Looking up the rest from reference TRBV29-1 and TRBJ1-2 gives the full variable domain: SAVISQKPSRDICQRGTSLTIQCQVDSQVTMMFWYRQQPGQSLTLIATANQGSEATYESGFVIDKFPISRPNLTFSTLTVSNMSPEDSSIYLCSLGTSDGYTFGSGTRLTVV.